A single T cell receptor beta chain is shown here with its context. Its binding antigen is unknown. No base quality information exists; no much larger clone differs at one position. The germline V gene gives CDR1 as LGHNA and CDR2 as YSLEER. V sheds 0 bases and J sheds 5 bases, leaving 16 bases between their ends. Spanning cysteine to phenylalanine, the CDR3 consists of 16 amino acids. Only the CDR3 DNA is retained, 48 bases long and in frame from the first base. Using the deep immunoSEQ assay, multiplex PCR amplified TCR CDR3 regions from genomic DNA. Genomic DNA extracted from each cell subset was distributed evenly over all wells of several immunoSEQ 96-well plates, and each plate served as one replicate. For sorted subsets, about 210 ng of genomic DNA, equivalent to around 31,000 T cell genomes, went into each replicate PCR. Purified libraries were quantified with a Qubit 3.0 fluorometer, sized on a Bioanalyzer 2100, and re-quantified with the KAPA Library Quantification kit. A separate single-read 150-cycle Illumina NextSeq 550 flow cell was used to sequence each immunoSEQ 96-well plate. Per the original workflow: Because the immunoSEQ output included only junctional sequences and no quality scores, the filtering could not be the same as the filtering used for full-length reads. Sequences were annotated with PyIR, a Python wrapper for IgBLAST v1.9, using IMGT germline references to assign V/J genes and CDR3. Reads were filtered out if the reads had weak V/J assignments (E-value above 1e-6), no CDR3, stop codons, out-of-frame junctions, or ambiguous translated residues. V3J clonotypes were defined by identical inferred V gene, J gene, and CDR3 amino acid sequence. The percentage overlap between two repertoires was calculated by dividing the number of shared unique clonotypes by the size of the smaller repertoire. Richness of each repertoire was evaluated using RTK rarefaction, the Chao1 estimator, and Recon v2.1 estimates of unobserved clonotypes. OLGA was used to compute generation probabilities for all TCRbeta clonotypes that the gDNA method yielded from a handful of donors. TCRdb provides this immuneACCESS table in a form limited to in-frame rearrangements. Some clones are lacking; in checked studies, under half of them reflect an unresolved V gene, and why the rest are absent is not known. That table gives V, J and clone size, and the DNA gave D and trimming. The sample contains approximately 720,000 clones, about 90% of them found a single time. More than 20% of the sample is held by the ten biggest clonotypes.

CD8 naive samples were obtained by positive selection for CCR7 among CD45RO-negative cells, yielding a CD45RA+CCR7+ population from which TemRA cells were excluded. Healthy HIV-negative adults with no recently reported acute infections or vaccinations were included as donors. Only Caucasian adults living in Nashville, Tennessee, USA were represented among the donors. Blood was collected by leukapheresis, and PBMCs were isolated by Ficoll-Histopaque density gradient centrifugation and then cryopreserved in liquid nitrogen vapor phase. Analytical flow cytometry was used to check the purity and quantity of each magnetically sorted T cell population. Genomic DNA was isolated from every sorted fraction and measured by UV absorbance on a Nanodrop 2000c. This sample was included in a study of shared clonotypes between healthy human individuals (TCRdb year 2020). The study in broad terms: The cohort included three men and a couple of women between 18 and 49 years of age. Leukapheresis yielded between about 0.94 and 8.9 billion PBMCs per donor. Different laboratories and diverse techniques were used to prepare libraries and sequence TCR repertoires, to increase sequencing depth and limit assay-specific biases. To estimate repertoire size and how much clonotype sharing occurs between individuals, the study deeply sequenced the blood TCR repertoires of 5 or 6 healthy adults. For each donor, CD4 naive and CD4 memory were each given three plates, CD8 naive was given two plates, and CD8 memory was given one plate. General findings and caveats noted by the study authors: Naive subsets generally had larger estimated clonotype richness than memory subsets did. Sampling was restricted to blood, and TCR repertoires in tissues likely differ from the TCR repertoires found in blood. Compared with non-shared clonotypes, the clonotypes found in all four sorted-subset donors had higher generation probabilities. Pairwise subsampling led to the expectation that sequencing depth would affect the degree of clonotype sharing among donors. The small number of donors limited the genetic and exposure-history diversity represented. Even with the large sequencing depth, rarefaction of the sorted-subset datasets indicated that sequencing was incomplete. Approximately 4.8% of naive CD4, 3.5% of naive CD8, 2% to 2.5% of memory CD4, and less than 0.45% of memory CD8 clonotypes were shared across four donors.

The sample consisted of naive CD8+ T cells sorted from blood. According to the study, the label for this sample's cell subset or site signals: CD45RA+CCR7+. The sequence came from a man in his thirties or forties in good health. The rearrangement joined TRBV4-3 to TRBJ2-5; the D gene is perhaps TRBD1, on 5 matching bases. The CDR3 reads CASSQDGAPAGETQYF. The DNA sequence follows: TGCGCCAGCAGCCAAGATGGAGCGCCCGCAGGGGAGACCCAGTACTTC.